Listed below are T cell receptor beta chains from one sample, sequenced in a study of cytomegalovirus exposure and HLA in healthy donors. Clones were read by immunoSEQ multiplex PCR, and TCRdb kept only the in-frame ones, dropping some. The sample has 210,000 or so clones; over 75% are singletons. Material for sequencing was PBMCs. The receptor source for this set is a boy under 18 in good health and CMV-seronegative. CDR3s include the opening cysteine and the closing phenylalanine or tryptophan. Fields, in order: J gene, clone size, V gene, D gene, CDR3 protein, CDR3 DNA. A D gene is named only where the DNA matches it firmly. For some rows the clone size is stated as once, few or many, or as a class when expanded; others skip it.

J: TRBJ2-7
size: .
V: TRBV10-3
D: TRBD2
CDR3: CAIGGGVEQYF
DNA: TGTGCCATCGGCGGGGGGGTCGAGCAGTACTTC

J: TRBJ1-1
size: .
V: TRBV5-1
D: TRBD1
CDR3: CASSLTGQDTEAFF
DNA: TGCGCCAGCAGCTTGACTGGACAGGACACTGAAGCTTTCTTT

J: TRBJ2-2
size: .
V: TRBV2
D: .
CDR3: CASRSLGSRPTGELFF
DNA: TGTGCCAGCAGATCGCTGGGGAGCCGACCTACCGGGGAGCTGTTTTTT

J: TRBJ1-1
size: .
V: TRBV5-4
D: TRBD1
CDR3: CASSLQGMNTEAFF
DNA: TGTGCCAGCAGTCTACAGGGGATGAACACTGAAGCTTTCTTT

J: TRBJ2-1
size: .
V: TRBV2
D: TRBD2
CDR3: CASLGRSGGERGNEQFF
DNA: TGTGCCAGCCTAGGCCGCTCGGGGGGGGAGCGGGGAAATGAGCAGTTCTTC

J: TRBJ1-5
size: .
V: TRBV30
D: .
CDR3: CAWRGELSNQPQHF
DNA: TGTGCCTGGAGGGGCGAGTTGAGCAATCAGCCCCAGCATTTT

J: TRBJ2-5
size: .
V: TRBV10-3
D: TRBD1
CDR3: CAISAGTEETQYF
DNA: TGTGCCATCAGTGCCGGGACAGAGGAGACCCAGTACTTC

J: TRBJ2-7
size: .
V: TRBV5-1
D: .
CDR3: CASSFRDGYEQYF
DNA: TGCGCCAGCAGCTTCAGGGATGGCTACGAGCAGTACTTC

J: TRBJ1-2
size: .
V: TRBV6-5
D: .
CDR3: CASSYPEGYTF
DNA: TGTGCCAGCAGTTATCCCGAGGGCTACACCTTC

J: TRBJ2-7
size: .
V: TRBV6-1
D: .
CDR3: CASSVGQIQYF
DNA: TGTGCCAGCAGTGTCGGACAGATTCAGTACTTC

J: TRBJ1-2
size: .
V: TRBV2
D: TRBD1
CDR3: CASSEGVQGALSTF
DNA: TGTGCCAGCAGTGAAGGTGTACAGGGGGCCCTATCCACCTTC

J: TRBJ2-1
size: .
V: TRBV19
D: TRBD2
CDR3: CASSIISGRSSYNEQFF
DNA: TGTGCCAGTAGTATTATTAGCGGGAGGAGCTCCTACAATGAGCAGTTCTTC

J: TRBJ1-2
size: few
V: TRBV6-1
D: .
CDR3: CASSEMGHSNYGYTF
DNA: TGTGCCAGCAGTGAAATGGGCCATTCTAACTATGGCTACACCTTC

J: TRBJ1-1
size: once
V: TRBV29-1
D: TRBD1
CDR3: CSVPDRGTGAFF
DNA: TGCAGCGTTCCGGACAGGGGGACTGGAGCTTTCTTT

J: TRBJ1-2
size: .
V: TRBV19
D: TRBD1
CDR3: CASSMRGPGGYTF
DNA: TGTGCCAGTAGTATGAGGGGGCCGGGTGGCTACACCTTC

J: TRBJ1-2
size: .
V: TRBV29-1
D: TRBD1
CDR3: CSVVDRARRGYTF
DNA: TGCAGCGTCGTGGACAGGGCAAGGCGTGGCTACACCTTC

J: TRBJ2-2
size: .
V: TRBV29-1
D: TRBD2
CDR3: CSVTIAGVITGELFF
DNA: TGCAGCGTCACTATAGCGGGAGTTATCACCGGGGAGCTGTTTTTT

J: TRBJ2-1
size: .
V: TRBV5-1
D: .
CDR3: CASSLIGRYNEQFF
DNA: TGCGCCAGCAGCTTGATTGGGAGATACAATGAGCAGTTCTTC

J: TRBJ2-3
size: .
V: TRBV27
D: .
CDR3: CASSFSLDTQYF
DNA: TGTGCCAGCAGTTTCAGTCTGGATACGCAGTATTTT

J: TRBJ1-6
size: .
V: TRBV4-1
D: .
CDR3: CASSQERESPLHF
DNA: TGCGCCAGCAGCCAAGAGAGGGAATCACCCCTCCACTTT

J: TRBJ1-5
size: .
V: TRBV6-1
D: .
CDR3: CASSEWAGGIRSNQPQHF
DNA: TGTGCCAGCAGTGAGTGGGCGGGGGGCATAAGGAGCAATCAGCCCCAGCATTTT

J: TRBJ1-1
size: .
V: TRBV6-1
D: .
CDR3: CASERSMNTEAFF
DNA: TGTGCCAGTGAACGGAGCATGAACACTGAAGCTTTCTTT

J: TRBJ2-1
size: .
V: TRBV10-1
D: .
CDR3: CASSRRATGTGSYNEQFF
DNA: TGCGCCAGCAGCCGTAGAGCGACAGGGACTGGGTCCTACAATGAGCAGTTCTTC

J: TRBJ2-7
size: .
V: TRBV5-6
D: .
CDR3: CASSFRNEQYF
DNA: TGTGCCAGCAGCTTTCGTAACGAGCAGTACTTC

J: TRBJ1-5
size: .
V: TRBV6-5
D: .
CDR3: CASMTRGGGHF
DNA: TGTGCCAGCATGACCCGGGGAGGCGGTCATTTT

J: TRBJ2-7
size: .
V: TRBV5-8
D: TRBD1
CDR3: CASSLQDRGPYEQYF
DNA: TGTGCCAGCAGCTTACAGGACAGGGGGCCCTACGAGCAGTACTTC

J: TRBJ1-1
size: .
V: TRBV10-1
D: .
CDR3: CASSESTGWNTEAFF
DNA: TGCGCCAGCAGTGAAAGTACAGGGTGGAACACTGAAGCTTTCTTT

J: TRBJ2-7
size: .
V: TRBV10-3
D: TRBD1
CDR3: CAITPGQGASYEQYF
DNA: TGTGCCATCACCCCGGGACAGGGGGCCTCCTACGAGCAGTACTTC

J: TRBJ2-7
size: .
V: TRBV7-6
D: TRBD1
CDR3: CASSSWPGTGSYEQYF
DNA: TGTGCCAGCAGCTCCTGGCCCGGGACAGGGTCCTACGAGCAGTACTTC

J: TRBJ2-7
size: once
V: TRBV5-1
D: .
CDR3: CASSSQTDRIYEQYF
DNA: TGCGCCAGCAGCTCGCAAACCGACAGGATCTACGAGCAGTACTTC

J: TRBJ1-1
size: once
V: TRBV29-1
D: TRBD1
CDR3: CSVEVARDRGPHTEAFF
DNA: TGCAGCGTTGAAGTGGCCCGGGACAGGGGGCCTCACACTGAAGCTTTCTTT

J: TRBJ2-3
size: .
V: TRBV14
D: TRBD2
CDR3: CASSQVSTSGGADTQYF
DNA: TGTGCCAGCAGCCAGGTTTCGACTAGCGGGGGGGCAGATACGCAGTATTTT